This TCR beta chain was obtained from a study of technical replicates of blood from a handful of donors. Some clones are missing from TCRdb's copy, which holds only in-frame ones; the method was immunoSEQ multiplex PCR. The data hold around 81,000 clones, with almost 96% observed a single time. The germline V gene encodes CDR1 ENHRY and CDR2 SYGVKD. This CDR3 has 14 amino acids. V was trimmed by 0 bases and J by 8 bases, leaving 11 bases between them. Material: T cells isolated from PBMCs. This chain links TRBV10-3 with TRBJ2-1; unclear D gene. The source is a human donor in good health. In DNA, the CDR3 is TGTGCCATCAGTGAGTCGAATAGAGAGGATGAGCAGTTCTTC. This gives the protein CAISESNREDEQFF.